Presented here are 29 T cell receptor beta chains from one specimen sequenced in a study of low-dose radiotherapy and immunotherapy resistance in tumors (dated by TCRdb to between 2021 and 2024). To make first-strand cDNA, Superscript III was used along with a set of TRAV- and TRBV-specific primers so that both the TCRalpha and TCRbeta chains were covered. TCRs were amplified for 20 to 25 PCR cycles with Phusion, using a constant-region primer paired with the adapter attached to the V primers. TCRdb's own reprocessing of the public reads used fastp at Q25 and MiXCR and kept productive beta chains. CDR3 protein sequences are deduplicated, and each keeps its most common genes and DNA. The sample table contains around 9,000 distinct CDR3 sequences; only one count was recorded for around 75% of them. The ten largest account for more than 1.4% of the sample. The receptors derive from a human donor with advanced metastatic prostate, ovarian, gallbladder or colorectal cancer (not recorded which). This table probably holds off-target reads from a library built for another chain.

The chain joins TRBV29-1 to TRBJ2-1; TRBD1 is a possible D gene (5 bases). The V and J ends lost 5 bases and 6 bases respectively, with 8 bases between them. Germline V gene data show CDR1 as SQVTM and CDR2 as ANQGSEA. The length of the CDR3 is 11 residues. In nucleotides, the CDR3 is TGCAGCGTTCGCGACAGCAATGAGCAGTTCTTC. Its protein product is CSVRDSNEQFF.

The V and J genes are TRBV19 and TRBJ2-4, with 7 bases aligning to TRBD2. The CDR3 covers 13 residues. Germline V gene lookup returns CDR1 LNHDA and CDR2 SQIVND (reference sequence). The V segment lost 7 bases and the J segment 7 bases; nucleotides outside the gene matches: 7. CDR3 amino acids: CASTGLDGNIQYF. CDR3 nucleotide sequence: TGTGCCAGTACCGGACTAGATGGGAACATTCAGTACTTC.

This clonotype was detected a few times. V gene TRBV29-1 combines with J gene TRBJ2-1; D call uncertain. The CDR3 length is 10 residues. Trimming removed 6 bases from V and 10 bases from J, with 10 bases in between. CDR1 and CDR2 (germline): SQVTM, ANQGSEA. The CDR3 loop is CSVRTVEQFF. The CDR3 DNA is TGCAGCGTCCGCACGGTAGAGCAGTTCTTC.

V and J are TRBV28 and TRBJ2-1; D might be TRBD2 (7 bases). Germline lookup yields CDR1 MDHEN and CDR2 SYDVKM. The CDR3 length is 12 residues. V was clipped by 3 bases and J by 11 bases, with 11 bases between them. CDR3 DNA sequence: TGTGCCAGCAGTTTGGTGGGGGGGCAGCAGTTCTTC. Translated, it gives CASSLVGGQQFF.

The chain has TRBV5-4 and TRBJ2-1; D perhaps matches TRBD2 (6 bases). Trimming cost V 3 bases and J 8 bases, with 12 bases left between them. The CDR3 runs to 13 residues. Germline-derived CDR1 and CDR2 are SGHNT and YYREEE (reference sequence). The CDR3 is CASSWGLRDEQFF. CDR3 in DNA: TGTGCCAGCAGCTGGGGACTTCGCGATGAGCAGTTCTTC. The full variable domain, completed using reference TRBV5-4 and TRBJ2-1, is ETGVTQSPTHLIKTRGQQVTLRCSSQSGHNTVSWYQQALGQGPQFIFQYYREEENGRGNFPPRFSGLQFPNYSSELNVNALELDDSALYLCASSWGLRDEQFFGPGTRLTVL.

This clonotype appeared a few times. The chain recombines TRBV5-1 with TRBJ1-1, with TRBD1 matching over 10 bases. This CDR3 contains 14 residues. Looked up from germline, CDR1 is SGHRS and CDR2 is YFSETQ. The junction had 2 bases not matched to a gene; V was cut back by 0 bases and J by 6 bases. In nucleotides, the CDR3 is TGCGCCAGCAGCTTGGCAGGACAGGGGGCTGAAGCTTTCTTT. Protein sequence: CASSLAGQGAEAFF.

On this clonotype itself: An end of the junction does not agree with germline; a read error may underlie this. The chain is built from TRBV4-3 and TRBJ2-3, with 7 nucleotides matching TRBD1. The CDR3 is made up of 15 amino acids. The germline gives CDR1 LGHNA, CDR2 YSLEER. CDR3 coding DNA: TGCGCCAGCAGCCAAGATCGGGACAGCACAGACACGCAGTATTTT. This sequence encodes CASSQDRDSTDTQYF.

This chain joins TRBV13 and TRBJ2-1, with a possible D match to TRBD2 (6 bases). Trimming cost V 10 bases and J 4 bases, with 14 bases left between them. Germline V gene lookup returns CDR1 PRHDT and CDR2 FYEKMQ (reference sequence). CDR3 length equals 13 residues. CDR3 in DNA: TGTGCCATCGCGGGAACTTTGTACAATGAGCAGTTCTTC. Its protein product is CAIAGTLYNEQFF. Supplemented by reference TRBV13 and TRBJ2-1, the full variable domain reads AAGVIQSPRHLIKEKRETATLKCYPIPRHDTVYWYQQGPGQDPQFLISFYEKMQSDKGSIPDRFSAQQFSDYHSELNMSSLELGDSALYFCAIAGTLYNEQFFGPGTRLTVL.

The V call is TRBV7-9, the J call TRBJ2-5, with D unclear. There are 13 residues in the CDR3. CDR1 is SEHNR and CDR2 is FQNEAQ in the germline V gene (reference sequence). V lost 2 bases and J lost 1, with 5 bases in between. CDR3 residues: CASSLSSQETQYF. The CDR3 DNA reads as TGTGCCAGCAGCTTATCGTCCCAAGAGACCCAGTACTTC.

The chain has TRBV30 and TRBJ1-1; D not resolved. Germline V gene lookup returns CDR1 GTSNPN and CDR2 SVGIG (reference sequence). The CDR3 totals 13 residues. V gave up 2 bases and J gave up 4 bases, with 11 bases separating them. CDR3 in DNA: TGTGCCTGGAGTTTCGGTCGCAGCACTGAAGCTTTCTTT. It codes for CAWSFGRSTEAFF.

CDR3 nucleotides: TGTGCCAGCAGCTCGTCCGGGGTGATGGGGAACACTGAAGCTTTCTTT. It yields the protein CASSSSGVMGNTEAFF. The chain employs TRBV5-5 and TRBJ1-1; D is unclear. CDR3 size: 16 residues. Trimming removed 3 bases at V and 1 base at J, with 16 bases between. Germline-derived CDR1 and CDR2 are SGHKS and YYEKEE (reference sequence).

V is TRBV26 and J is TRBJ2-7; no check of the table's D call, TRBD1, against the DNA was made. TRBV26 is designated a pseudogene. This CDR3 contains 16 residues. The CDR3, as DNA: TGTGCCAGCAGGGGATACCCGGCAGGTCTAACCTACGAGCAGTACTTC. This translates into CASRGYPAGLTYEQYF.

The chain has TRBV19 and TRBJ2-2, with 11 nucleotides matching TRBD1. J lost 4 bases, V lost 7 bases, and 2 bases had no gene match. The CDR3 sequence is 14 residues long. From germline, CDR1 is LNHDA and CDR2 SQIVND (reference sequence). CDR3 residues: CASKGTGGTGELFF. CDR3 nucleotides: TGTGCCAGTAAGGGGACAGGGGGCACCGGGGAGCTGTTTTTT. Together with reference TRBV19 and TRBJ2-2, the CDR3 gives the full variable domain: DGGITQSPKYLFRKEGQNVTLSCEQNLNHDAMYWYRQDPGQGLRLIYYSQIVNDFQKGDIAEGYSVSREKKESFPLTVTSAQKNPTAFYLCASKGTGGTGELFFGEGSRLTVL.

J is TRBJ2-7 and V is TRBV28; possibly TRBD2 for D (6 bases). The CDR3 has 14 amino acids. Between the trimmed V and J ends, which lost 5 bases and 6 bases, there was a span of 17 bases. Germline CDR1 is MDHEN and CDR2 is SYDVKM. As DNA, the CDR3 is TGTGCCAGCAGTGACCAATCTAGCGCCCGCGAGCAGTACTTC. Its protein is CASSDQSSAREQYF.

The chain is built from TRBV19 and TRBJ2-4; 10 nucleotides agree with TRBD1. CDR1 is LNHDA, CDR2 SQIVND, per germline (reference sequence). The CDR3 has 14 amino acids. J was trimmed by 5 bases and V by 7 bases; bases with no gene match: 5. In DNA, the CDR3 is TGTGCCAGTATTGACAGGGGGCTGGAAAACATTCAGTACTTC. Its protein is CASIDRGLENIQYF. The full variable domain, in which reference TRBV19 and TRBJ2-4 provide the parts outside the CDR3, is DGGITQSPKYLFRKEGQNVTLSCEQNLNHDAMYWYRQDPGQGLRLIYYSQIVNDFQKGDIAEGYSVSREKKESFPLTVTSAQKNPTAFYLCASIDRGLENIQYFGAGTRLSVL.

The V gene is TRBV4-2, the J gene TRBJ1-1, with D maybe TRBD1 (5 bases). The V gene lost 6 bases and the J gene lost 4 bases, with 12 bases spanning the gap. The CDR3 sequence is 13 residues long. The germline CDR1 and CDR2 sequences are LGHNA and YNFKEQ. The CDR3 here is CASRGLVGTEAFF. DNA for the CDR3: TGTGCCAGCAGGGGACTGGTGGGCACTGAAGCTTTCTTT.

The genes are TRBV29-1 and TRBJ2-1; weak D call: TRBD1 (6 bases). The germline CDR1 and CDR2 sequences are SQVTM and ANQGSEA. This CDR3 comprises 11 residues. Written as DNA, the CDR3 is TGCAGTCCGCGCAGGGGCAATGAGCAGTTCTTC. As protein: CSPRRGNEQFF.

This clonotype was detected once. The genes are TRBV10-2 and TRBJ1-2; unclear D gene. Trimming took off 11 bases at V and 4 bases at J, with 20 bases between the two ends. Germline V gene lookup returns CDR1 WSHSY and CDR2 SAAADI. CDR3 length equals 14 residues. CDR3 protein: CAVQMVVSPYGYTF. The CDR3 DNA reads as TGCGCCGTTCAAATGGTCGTGTCACCCTATGGCTACACCTTC.

This clonotype appeared a few times. The rearrangement uses TRBV10-3 and TRBJ2-5, with 7 positions matching TRBD2. The germline gives CDR1 ENHRY, CDR2 SYGVKD. This CDR3 is 13 amino acids long. V lost 7 bases and J lost 1; bases outside the gene matches: 3. The CDR3 bases are TGTGCCATCACCGCGGGGGTCCAAGAGACCCAGTACTTC. Its protein is CAITAGVQETQYF.

The V and J genes are TRBV3-1 and TRBJ1-5; no reliable D call. Trimming removed 0 bases at V and 4 bases at J, with 10 bases between. The germline V gene encodes CDR1 LGHDT and CDR2 YNNKEL (reference sequence). The CDR3 contains 15 residues. The CDR3 sequence: CASSQDLSGNQPQHF. The CDR3 nucleotides read TGTGCCAGCAGCCAAGATCTATCGGGAAATCAGCCCCAGCATTTT. Full variable domain (remainder filled in from reference TRBV3-1 and TRBJ1-5): DTAVSQTPKYLVTQMGNDKSIKCEQNLGHDTMYWYKQDSKKFLKIMFSYNNKELIINETVPNRFSPKSPDKAHLNLHINSLELGDSAVYFCASSQDLSGNQPQHFGDGTRLSIL.

This clonotype is categorized as large. The V call is TRBV5-1, the J call TRBJ2-7; D perhaps matches TRBD2 (8 bases). Germline V gene sequence: CDR1 SGHRS, CDR2 YFSETQ. Trimming removed 4 bases from V and 6 bases from J, with 32 bases in between. The CDR3 contains 19 residues. Here the CDR3 reads CASSTKTGMTSEGFREQYF. CDR3 coding DNA: TGCGCCAGCAGCACGAAGACAGGGATGACTAGCGAAGGGTTCCGCGAGCAGTACTTC.

CDR3 in amino acids: CASSWELNTGELFF. The CDR3 nucleotides read TGTGCCAGCAGCTGGGAACTCAACACCGGGGAGCTGTTTTTT. The gene calls are TRBV5-5 and TRBJ2-2; D is unclear. Germline V gives CDR1 SGHKS, CDR2 YYEKEE (reference sequence). V lost 3 bases to trimming and J lost 2 bases, with 8 bases between them. The CDR3 is 14 residues long.

The chain links TRBV6-8 to TRBJ1-5, with D possibly being TRBD1 (5 bases). The CDR3 consists of 13 residues. Looked up from germline, CDR1 is MNHGY and CDR2 is SAAAGT. Trimming removed 6 bases at V and 3 bases at J, with 9 bases between. CDR3 sequence reads: CASRGTANQPQHF. The CDR3 DNA follows: TGTGCCAGCAGGGGGACTGCCAATCAGCCCCAGCATTTT.

This chain connects TRBV5-1 to TRBJ2-1; D may be TRBD2 (6 bases). The V gene's germline CDR1 is SGHRS and CDR2 YFSETQ. The CDR3 sequence is 16 residues long. V dropped 6 bases and J dropped 2 bases, with 18 bases sitting between them. CDR3 residues: CASNRVAGSTYNEQFF. The CDR3 region has the DNA TGCGCCAGCAATCGGGTTGCGGGATCCACCTACAATGAGCAGTTCTTC.

J is TRBJ2-3 and V is TRBV24-1, with 8 bases identical to TRBD2. CDR1 KGHDR and CDR2 SFDVKD come from the germline V gene. The trim removed 5 bases at V and 0 bases at J, leaving 12 bases unmatched. CDR3 length: 18 amino acids. This CDR3 is CATSVPPGSGDSTDTQYF. The CDR3 nucleotides read TGTGCCACCAGTGTACCCCCGGGTAGCGGGGACAGCACAGATACGCAGTATTTT.

The chain joins TRBV12-3 or TRBV12-4 to TRBJ2-4; D perhaps matches TRBD2 (5 bases). Deletions cut 6 bases from V and 3 bases from J, with 9 bases between. The CDR3 extends over 13 amino acids. The CDR3 sequence is CASSERNKNIQYF. CDR3 DNA sequence: TGTGCCAGCAGCGAGCGGAACAAAAACATTCAGTACTTC.

This chain links TRBV5-1 with TRBJ1-4; TRBD1 aligns across 8 bases. After removal of 5 bases from V and 6 bases from J, the junction contained 6 bases not matched to a gene. Germline assignment: CDR1 SGHRS and CDR2 YFSETQ. The CDR3 is 14 amino acids. The CDR3 is CASSSGTGHEKLFF. CDR3 nucleotide sequence: TGCGCCAGCAGTTCGGGGACAGGTCATGAAAAACTGTTTTTT.

This chain connects TRBV28 to TRBJ1-2; TRBD1 might be the D (5 bases). V dropped 3 bases and J dropped 4 bases, with 12 bases sitting between them. Germline values: CDR1 MDHEN, CDR2 SYDVKM. CDR3 length equals 14 residues. CDR3 loop: CASSFNGGLYGYTF. The CDR3 nucleotides read TGTGCCAGCAGTTTCAATGGGGGACTCTATGGCTACACCTTC.

This clonotype came up once. V gene TRBV28 combines with J gene TRBJ2-7, with D possibly being TRBD1 or TRBD2 (5 bases each). Germline CDR1 MDHEN, CDR2 SYDVKM. There are 14 residues in the CDR3. V lost 3 bases and J 2 bases, leaving 11 bases between the germline ends. CDR3 sequence (DNA): TGTGCCAGCAGTTTGCCGGGACCGACCTACGAGCAGTACTTC. Residues: CASSLPGPTYEQYF.